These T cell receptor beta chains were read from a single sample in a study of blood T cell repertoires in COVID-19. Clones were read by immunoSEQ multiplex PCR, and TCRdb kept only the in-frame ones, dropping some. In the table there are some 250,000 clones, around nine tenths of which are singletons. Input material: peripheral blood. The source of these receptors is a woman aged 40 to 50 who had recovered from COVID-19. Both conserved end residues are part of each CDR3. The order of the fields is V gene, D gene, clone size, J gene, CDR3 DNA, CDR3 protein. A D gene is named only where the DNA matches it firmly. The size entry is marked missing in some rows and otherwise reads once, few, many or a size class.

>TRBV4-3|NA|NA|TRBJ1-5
TGCGCCAGCAGCCAAGTAGCAGCGAATCAGCCCCAGCATTTT
CASSQVAANQPQHF
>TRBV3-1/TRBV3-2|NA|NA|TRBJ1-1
TGTGCCAGCAGCCATGGCAGTGAAGCTTTCTTT
CASSHGSEAFF
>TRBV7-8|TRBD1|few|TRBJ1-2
TGTGCCAGCAGCTTGAGAGGACAGGGGAGGAACTATGGCTACACCTTC
CASSLRGQGRNYGYTF
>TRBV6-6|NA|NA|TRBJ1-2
TGTGCCAGCAGTCCCCGGGGGATGGGCGGCTACACCTTC
CASSPRGMGGYTF
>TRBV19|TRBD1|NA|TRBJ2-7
TGTGCCAGTAGTAACAGGGACAGGGGATCCTACGAGCAGTACTTC
CASSNRDRGSYEQYF
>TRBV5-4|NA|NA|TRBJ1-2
TGTGCCAGCAACGGGGCCGGGGGCTATGGCTACACCTTC
CASNGAGGYGYTF
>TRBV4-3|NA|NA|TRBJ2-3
TGCGCCAGCAGCCAGGACTTCTACAGCACAGATACGCAGTATTTT
CASSQDFYSTDTQYF
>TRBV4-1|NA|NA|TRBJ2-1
TGCGCCAGCAGCCAAGGAAGGGGGAGCTCCTACAATGAGCAGTTCTTC
CASSQGRGSSYNEQFF
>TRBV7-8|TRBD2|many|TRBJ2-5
TGTGCCAGCAGCTTAGTACTAGCGGGAGGTGGGGAGACCCAGTACTTC
CASSLVLAGGGETQYF
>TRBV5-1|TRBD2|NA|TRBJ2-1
TGCGCCAGCAGCTTGGCCGTGGGACTAGCGAGTGAGCAGTTCTTC
CASSLAVGLASEQFF
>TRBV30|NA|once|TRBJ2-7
TGTGCCTGGAGTGTACGGCCAGCTAGACCCTACGAGCAGTACTTC
CAWSVRPARPYEQYF
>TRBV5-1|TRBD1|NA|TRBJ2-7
TGCGCCAGCAGCCCTCGGGACAGGGGGGGCGAGCAGTACTTC
CASSPRDRGGEQYF
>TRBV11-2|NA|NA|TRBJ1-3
TGTGCCAGCAGCTTAGGGGTAGCCCCTGGAAACACCATATATTTT
CASSLGVAPGNTIYF
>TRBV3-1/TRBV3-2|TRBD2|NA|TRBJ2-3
TGTGCCAGCAGCCAAGACCGTAGCGGGAGGGGCGCAGATACGCAGTATTTT
CASSQDRSGRGADTQYF
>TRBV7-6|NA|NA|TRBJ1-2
TGTGCCAGCAGCCCCGCCTGGGCCGCTAACTATGGCTACACCTTC
CASSPAWAANYGYTF
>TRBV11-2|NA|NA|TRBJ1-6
TGTGCCAGCAGCTTAGCAGGGATTAATTCACCCCTCCACTTT
CASSLAGINSPLHF
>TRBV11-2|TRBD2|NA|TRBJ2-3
TGTGCCAGCAGCCCCAGGACTAGCGGGGCCCACACAGATACGCAGTATTTT
CASSPRTSGAHTDTQYF
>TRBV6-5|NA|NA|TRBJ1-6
TGTGCCAGCAGTTACCTTGGCAGCGAGAATTCACCCCTCCACTTT
CASSYLGSENSPLHF
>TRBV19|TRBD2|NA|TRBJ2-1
TGTGCCAGTGGACAACTAGCGGGGGACAATGAGCAGTTCTTC
CASGQLAGDNEQFF
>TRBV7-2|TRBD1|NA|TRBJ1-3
TGTGCCAGCACCGGGGACAGGATCTCTGGAAACACCATATATTTT
CASTGDRISGNTIYF
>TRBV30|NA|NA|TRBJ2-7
TGTGCCTGGAGTGTACCCCCCCGAAGGGGAGGGGGCTACGAGCAGTACTTC
CAWSVPPRRGGGYEQYF
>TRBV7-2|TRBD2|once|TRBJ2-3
TGTGCCAGCAGCTTGGTTTCAGCGGGAGCCACGACAGATACGCAGTATTTT
CASSLVSAGATTDTQYF
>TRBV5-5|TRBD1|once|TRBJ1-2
TGTGCCAGCAGCGAAAGGACAGGGGGCGGCTACACCTTC
CASSERTGGGYTF
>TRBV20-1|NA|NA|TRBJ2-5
TGCAGTGCTAGTGGGGCGGAGGGGGCCAGCGAGACCCAGTACTTC
CSASGAEGASETQYF
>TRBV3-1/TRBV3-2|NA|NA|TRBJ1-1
TGTGCCAGCAGCCAAGGGGGCCCGAACACTGAAGCTTTCTTT
CASSQGGPNTEAFF
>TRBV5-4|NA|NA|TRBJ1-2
TGTGCCAGCAGCTTGGGGGCAGGGGTGGGCTATGGCTACACCTTC
CASSLGAGVGYGYTF
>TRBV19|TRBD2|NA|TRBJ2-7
TGTGCCAGTAGTATAGGCGCTAGCGGGAGTTACGAGCAGTACTTC
CASSIGASGSYEQYF
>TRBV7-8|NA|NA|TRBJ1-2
TGTGCCAGCAGCCCCCGGCCCCCGGAGGGGGGGGCGGGCTATGGCTACACCTTC
CASSPRPPEGGAGYGYTF
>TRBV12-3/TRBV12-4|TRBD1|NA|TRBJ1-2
TGTGCCAGCACCACAGGGGCTGGCTACACCTTC
CASTTGAGYTF
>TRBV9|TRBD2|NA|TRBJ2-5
TGTGCCAGCAGCACGACTAGCGGACAAGAGACCCAGTACTTC
CASSTTSGQETQYF
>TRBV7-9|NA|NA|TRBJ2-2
TGTGCCAGCAGCTCCCCCGGGGACACGCACACCGGGGAGCTGTTTTTT
CASSSPGDTHTGELFF
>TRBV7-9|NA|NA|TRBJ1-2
TGTGCCAGCAGCTTAGGGGCAGGCCCCTATGGCTACACCTTC
CASSLGAGPYGYTF
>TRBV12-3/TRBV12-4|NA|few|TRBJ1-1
TGTGCCAGCAGCCCCGGACAGAAGGGTGAAGCTTTCTTT
CASSPGQKGEAFF
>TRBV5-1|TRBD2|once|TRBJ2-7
TGCGCCAGCAGCCCCGGGGGGAGGGCGGAACGGTACTTC
CASSPGGRAERYF
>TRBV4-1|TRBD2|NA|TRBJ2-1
TGCGCCAGCAGCCAAGTCGGGAGGGGCTACAATGAGCAGTTCTTC
CASSQVGRGYNEQFF
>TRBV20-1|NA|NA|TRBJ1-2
TGCCCTCGCTATGGCTACACCTTC
CPRYGYTF
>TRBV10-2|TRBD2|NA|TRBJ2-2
TGCGTCAGCAGCGACCGAGGACTAGCGGGAGTCACCGGGGAGCTGTTTTTT
CVSSDRGLAGVTGELFF
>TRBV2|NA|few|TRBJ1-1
TGTGCCAGCAGTGAACAGGGGACCAACACTGAAGCTTTCTTT
CASSEQGTNTEAFF
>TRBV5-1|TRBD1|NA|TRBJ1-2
TGCGCCAGCAGCTTGGGACAGGGGGACCCCTATGGCTACACCTTC
CASSLGQGDPYGYTF
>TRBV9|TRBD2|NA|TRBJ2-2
TGTGCCAGCAGCGTGAAGCGGGAGGGCACCGGGGAGCTGTTTTTT
CASSVKREGTGELFF